This T cell receptor (beta chain) stems from a study of beta chain features in type 1 diabetes. Study findings and constraints: All four CD4+ subsets of Type 1 diabetes patients contained TCRB CDR3s that were moderately but significantly shorter. Possible PCR preference for shorter templates applied equally to patients and controls.

This clone has just a few counts. The antigen is undetermined. Expressed TCRB transcripts were sequenced, since all the RNA that had been isolated was reverse transcribed. Using immunoSEQ multiplex PCR, the repertoire was profiled, and TCRdb retains in-frame clones only, with some absent. Among over 700,000 clones listed, roughly a sixth were seen once. The CDR3 contains 15 residues. Source material: naive CD4+ T cells from blood. V is TRBV21-1 and J is TRBJ2-2; the DNA was not used to check the table's D call, TRBD1. TRBV21-1 is a known pseudogene. The clonotype originates from a woman aged 18-35 years in good health. CDR3 sequence: CASSGRTGKVGELFF. CDR3 nucleotide sequence: TGTGCCAGCAGCGGGCGGACAGGGAAGGTCGGGGAGCTGTTTTTT.